This TCR beta chain comes out of a study of early T cells in non-severe SARS-CoV-2 infection. About the study: Unpaired chains resulted from sequencing bulk RNA of unsorted whole blood. General study findings and limits: VDJdb-based matching was biased toward anti-spike CD8 responses and missed private and CD4 specificities.

This clonotype was seen repeatedly, ten times or more. Its antigen remains unidentified. This CDR3 spans 13 amino acids. The V gene's germline CDR1 is ENHRY and CDR2 SYGVKD. Trimming removed 10 bases from V and 5 bases from J; junction bases left unmatched: 5. In the library, individual cDNA molecules carried attached unique molecular identifiers. TCRdb analysed the 5' RACE reads with MiXCR anew, one entry per CDR3 protein. The table has approximately 83,000 distinct CDR3 sequences, around 15% seen once; the top ten hold approximately 10%. This clonotype originated in an adult who was a healthcare worker with PCR-confirmed SARS-CoV-2 infection or an uninfected control (not recorded which). The chain uses TRBV10-3 and TRBJ1-6, with TRBD1 matching 7 bases. The specimen sequenced was whole blood. Here the CDR3 reads CATRGLDNSPLHF. Written as DNA, the CDR3 is TGTGCCACCAGGGGGTTAGATAATTCACCCCTCCACTTT.